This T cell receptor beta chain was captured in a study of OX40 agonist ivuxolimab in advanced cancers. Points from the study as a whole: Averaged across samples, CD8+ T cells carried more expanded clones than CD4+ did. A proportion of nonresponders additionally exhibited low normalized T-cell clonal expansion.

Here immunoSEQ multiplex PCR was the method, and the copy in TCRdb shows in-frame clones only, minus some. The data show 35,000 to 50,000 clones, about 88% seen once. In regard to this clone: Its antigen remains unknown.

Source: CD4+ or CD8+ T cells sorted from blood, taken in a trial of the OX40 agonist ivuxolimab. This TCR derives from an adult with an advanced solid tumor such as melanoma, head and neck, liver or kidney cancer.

CDR3 region: CASSQDHGQGEIIDTQYF. CDR3 in DNA: TGCGCCAGCAGCCAAGATCATGGGCAGGGGGAAATAATAGATACGCAGTATTTT. The chain uses TRBV4-1 and TRBJ2-3, with TRBD1 identical over 7 bases. V gave up 0 bases and J gave up 5 bases; unmatched junction bases: 14. Germline CDR1 MGHRA, CDR2 YSYEKL. CDR3 size: 18 residues.